The text below deals with one T cell receptor (beta chain). The data are from a study of blood T cell repertoires in COVID-19. Study details: The United States, Italy and Spain provided the acute and convalescent COVID-19 samples. PBMCs, B-cell-depleted T cells, or T cells provided the cDNA or gDNA that made up the material.

The Seattle patients, enrolled during active infection, were followed longitudinally. Authors' analysis steps: Scientists estimated how many nucleated cells there were by amplifying reference gene primers. Profiling relied on immunoSEQ multiplex PCR, and the TCRdb table lists in-frame clones only, not all of them. V and J calls and clone size are given by that table; D and trimming were obtained from the DNA. The table includes approximately 290,000 clones, approximately 90% detected once. This CDR3 is 13 amino acids long. Germline values: CDR1 MNHEY, CDR2 SVGAGI. V shed 10 bases and J shed 5 bases, with 14 bases lying between them.

The sequenced sample consisted of peripheral blood. This clonotype was obtained from a woman aged 25-40 years with COVID-19, enrolled during active disease. The rearrangement joins TRBV6-5 to TRBJ2-2; tentative D call: TRBD2 (6 bases). CDR3 bases: TGTGCCAACGAACGGAGGGCGACCGGGGAGCTGTTTTTT. This encodes CANERRATGELFF.